A selection of T cell receptor beta chains follows, all from one sample in a study of shared clonotypes between healthy human individuals. Some clones are missing from TCRdb's copy, which holds only in-frame ones; the method was immunoSEQ multiplex PCR. The table records over 700,000 clones, approximately 77% of them present only once. Material for sequencing was memory CD4+ T cells sorted from blood. Receptors originate from a woman between 25 and 40 years old in good health. CDR3s include the opening cysteine and the closing phenylalanine or tryptophan. The order of the fields is clone size, J gene, D gene, V gene, CDR3 protein, CDR3 DNA. A D gene is named only where the DNA matches it firmly. Some rows mark clone size as missing; the rest say once, few, many or name a class of expanded clone.

clone size: few
J gene: TRBJ2-6
D gene: .
V gene: TRBV6-5
CDR3 protein: CASRTGANVLTF
CDR3 DNA: TGTGCCAGCAGGACTGGGGCCAACGTCCTGACTTTC

clone size: many
J gene: TRBJ1-5
D gene: .
V gene: TRBV5-6
CDR3 protein: CASSLNSVQPQHF
CDR3 DNA: TGTGCCAGCAGCTTGAATTCGGTCCAGCCCCAGCATTTT

clone size: .
J gene: TRBJ1-5
D gene: .
V gene: TRBV28
CDR3 protein: CASSSRTSSPHQPQHF
CDR3 DNA: TGTGCCAGCAGTTCTAGGACCAGCTCCCCTCATCAGCCCCAGCATTTT

clone size: .
J gene: TRBJ2-5
D gene: .
V gene: TRBV21-1
CDR3 protein: CASSKVSSQETQYF
CDR3 DNA: TGTGCCAGCAGCAAAGTGTCCAGCCAAGAGACCCAGTACTTC

clone size: .
J gene: TRBJ2-7
D gene: TRBD1
V gene: TRBV4-2
CDR3 protein: CASSPGQGVNEQYF
CDR3 DNA: TGTGCCAGCAGCCCGGGACAGGGTGTCAACGAGCAGTACTTC

clone size: many
J gene: TRBJ2-7
D gene: .
V gene: TRBV27
CDR3 protein: CASSFSEGPYEQYF
CDR3 DNA: TGTGCCAGCAGTTTCTCGGAAGGGCCCTACGAGCAGTACTTC

clone size: .
J gene: TRBJ2-7
D gene: .
V gene: TRBV16
CDR3 protein: CASSQITLGTNEQYF
CDR3 DNA: TGTGCCAGCAGCCAAATAACTCTAGGAACAAACGAGCAGTACTTC

clone size: .
J gene: TRBJ1-2
D gene: .
V gene: TRBV29-1
CDR3 protein: CSVAKWAGTEDGYTF
CDR3 DNA: TGCAGCGTCGCTAAGTGGGCCGGGACGGAGGATGGCTACACCTTC

clone size: .
J gene: TRBJ2-6
D gene: .
V gene: TRBV30
CDR3 protein: CAWSVRVSGANVLTF
CDR3 DNA: TGTGCCTGGAGTGTACGGGTATCTGGGGCCAACGTCCTGACTTTC

clone size: .
J gene: TRBJ2-1
D gene: TRBD2
V gene: TRBV28
CDR3 protein: CASSLAGGDNEQFF
CDR3 DNA: TGTGCCAGCAGTTTAGCGGGAGGGGACAATGAGCAGTTCTTC

clone size: .
J gene: TRBJ1-4
D gene: .
V gene: TRBV11-2
CDR3 protein: CASSLAGAGEKLFF
CDR3 DNA: TGTGCCAGCAGCTTAGCAGGGGCTGGTGAAAAACTGTTTTTT

clone size: .
J gene: TRBJ2-5
D gene: .
V gene: TRBV27
CDR3 protein: CASSFFGPHGETQYF
CDR3 DNA: TGTGCCAGCAGTTTTTTTGGCCCTCATGGGGAGACCCAGTACTTC

clone size: once
J gene: TRBJ2-7
D gene: TRBD2
V gene: TRBV5-4
CDR3 protein: CASSLSLAGVEQYF
CDR3 DNA: TGTGCCAGCAGCTTGAGTCTAGCGGGAGTCGAGCAGTACTTC

clone size: .
J gene: TRBJ2-1
D gene: TRBD2
V gene: TRBV5-8
CDR3 protein: CASSFGLAGKKNEQFF
CDR3 DNA: TGTGCCAGCAGCTTCGGACTAGCGGGGAAGAAGAATGAGCAGTTCTTC

clone size: .
J gene: TRBJ2-3
D gene: .
V gene: TRBV28
CDR3 protein: CASSLFGSGQRDTQYF
CDR3 DNA: TGTGCCAGCAGTTTATTCGGAAGCGGGCAGAGAGATACGCAGTATTTT

clone size: .
J gene: TRBJ1-2
D gene: .
V gene: TRBV28
CDR3 protein: CASRGGGPAYGYTF
CDR3 DNA: TGTGCCAGCAGAGGGGGAGGGCCCGCCTATGGCTACACCTTC

clone size: .
J gene: TRBJ2-3
D gene: .
V gene: TRBV10-2
CDR3 protein: CASNRGPTDTQYF
CDR3 DNA: TGCGCCAGCAATCGCGGTCCCACAGATACGCAGTATTTT

clone size: once
J gene: TRBJ2-4
D gene: .
V gene: TRBV19
CDR3 protein: CASSIGGRARLAKNIQYF
CDR3 DNA: TGTGCCAGTAGTATAGGGGGCAGGGCCCGACTAGCCAAAAACATTCAGTACTTC

clone size: .
J gene: TRBJ1-1
D gene: TRBD1
V gene: TRBV5-1
CDR3 protein: CASSNTGGMNTEAFF
CDR3 DNA: TGCGCCAGCAGCAACACAGGGGGTATGAACACTGAAGCTTTCTTT

clone size: .
J gene: TRBJ2-6
D gene: .
V gene: TRBV28
CDR3 protein: CASSLLVSGANVLTF
CDR3 DNA: TGTGCCAGCAGTTTGCTTGTCTCTGGGGCCAACGTCCTGACTTTC

clone size: few
J gene: TRBJ2-2
D gene: TRBD2
V gene: TRBV15
CDR3 protein: CATSYAGPQLAGRTGELFF
CDR3 DNA: TGTGCCACCTCCTACGCAGGGCCCCAACTAGCGGGACGCACCGGGGAGCTGTTTTTT

clone size: .
J gene: TRBJ2-7
D gene: .
V gene: TRBV4-1
CDR3 protein: CASSQLTGYPYEQYF
CDR3 DNA: TGCGCCAGCAGCCAACTTACAGGATACCCCTACGAGCAGTACTTC

clone size: .
J gene: TRBJ2-6
D gene: .
V gene: TRBV28
CDR3 protein: CASSIPGGIGANVLTF
CDR3 DNA: TGTGCCAGCAGTATTCCTGGAGGGATTGGGGCCAACGTCCTGACTTTC

clone size: few
J gene: TRBJ2-1
D gene: .
V gene: TRBV20-1
CDR3 protein: CSAQGTKFF
CDR3 DNA: TGCAGTGCGCAGGGGACGAAGTTCTTC

clone size: .
J gene: TRBJ1-5
D gene: .
V gene: TRBV9
CDR3 protein: CASSAGTGSNQPQHF
CDR3 DNA: TGTGCCAGCAGCGCCGGGACGGGTAGCAATCAGCCCCAGCATTTT

clone size: .
J gene: TRBJ1-4
D gene: .
V gene: TRBV5-1
CDR3 protein: CASSLGRGSVEKLFF
CDR3 DNA: TGCGCCAGCAGCTTGGGTCGGGGGTCCGTTGAAAAACTGTTTTTT

clone size: .
J gene: TRBJ2-7
D gene: TRBD1
V gene: TRBV18
CDR3 protein: CASSPPGQGVYEQYF
CDR3 DNA: TGTGCCAGCTCACCACCGGGACAGGGGGTCTACGAGCAGTACTTC

clone size: .
J gene: TRBJ1-3
D gene: .
V gene: TRBV7-2
CDR3 protein: CASSLGPGGNTIYF
CDR3 DNA: TGTGCCAGCAGCTTAGGACCGGGGGGAAACACCATATATTTT

clone size: .
J gene: TRBJ1-2
D gene: TRBD1
V gene: TRBV18
CDR3 protein: CASSPRQGSDYTF
CDR3 DNA: TGTGCCAGCTCACCAAGACAGGGCTCGGACTACACCTTC

clone size: .
J gene: TRBJ1-5
D gene: .
V gene: TRBV30
CDR3 protein: CAWSGQAFGPQHF
CDR3 DNA: TGTGCCTGGAGTGGGCAGGCCTTTGGGCCCCAGCATTTT

clone size: .
J gene: TRBJ2-1
D gene: TRBD1
V gene: TRBV5-1
CDR3 protein: CASSSYRDRGPNEQFF
CDR3 DNA: TGCGCCAGCAGCTCCTATCGGGACAGGGGTCCCAATGAGCAGTTCTTC

clone size: .
J gene: TRBJ2-2
D gene: .
V gene: TRBV7-2
CDR3 protein: CASSFVYGGVGNTGELFF
CDR3 DNA: TGTGCCAGCAGCTTCGTCTACGGGGGAGTGGGAAACACCGGGGAGCTGTTTTTT

clone size: .
J gene: TRBJ2-7
D gene: .
V gene: TRBV21-1
CDR3 protein: CASSKASREGPEQYF
CDR3 DNA: TGTGCCAGCAGCAAAGCGTCGCGGGAGGGACCTGAGCAGTACTTC

clone size: .
J gene: TRBJ1-1
D gene: .
V gene: TRBV27
CDR3 protein: CASRFPGAKNTEAFF
CDR3 DNA: TGTGCCAGCAGATTCCCGGGGGCAAAGAACACTGAAGCTTTCTTT

clone size: .
J gene: TRBJ2-3
D gene: TRBD1
V gene: TRBV6-4
CDR3 protein: CASSEDGTGDRDTQYF
CDR3 DNA: TGTGCCAGCAGTGAGGACGGGACAGGGGACAGAGATACGCAGTATTTT

clone size: .
J gene: TRBJ1-3
D gene: TRBD1
V gene: TRBV29-1
CDR3 protein: CSVSAGTGGTGNTIYF
CDR3 DNA: TGCAGCGTTTCAGCTGGGACAGGGGGGACTGGAAACACCATATATTTT

clone size: once
J gene: TRBJ2-1
D gene: TRBD2
V gene: TRBV19
CDR3 protein: CASKTSWGGEQFF
CDR3 DNA: TGTGCCAGTAAAACAAGCTGGGGGGGGGAGCAGTTCTTC

clone size: .
J gene: TRBJ2-1
D gene: .
V gene: TRBV29-1
CDR3 protein: CSVSGPAFF
CDR3 DNA: TGCAGCGTTTCCGGGCCGGCGTTCTTC

clone size: .
J gene: TRBJ2-2
D gene: .
V gene: TRBV5-4
CDR3 protein: CASSLGRTSNTGELFF
CDR3 DNA: TGTGCCAGCAGCTTGGGGAGGACATCGAACACCGGGGAGCTGTTTTTT

clone size: .
J gene: TRBJ1-1
D gene: TRBD1
V gene: TRBV6-6
CDR3 protein: CASSSRGPDEAFF
CDR3 DNA: TGTGCCAGCAGTTCCAGGGGGCCAGATGAAGCTTTCTTT

clone size: once
J gene: TRBJ2-1
D gene: TRBD2
V gene: TRBV28
CDR3 protein: CASSFDRGGSSYNEQFF
CDR3 DNA: TGTGCCAGCAGTTTTGATCGGGGCGGGAGTTCCTACAATGAGCAGTTCTTC

clone size: .
J gene: TRBJ2-1
D gene: .
V gene: TRBV7-2
CDR3 protein: CASSLQHYPYNEQFF
CDR3 DNA: TGTGCCAGCAGCTTACAGCACTACCCATACAATGAGCAGTTCTTC

clone size: .
J gene: TRBJ2-2
D gene: TRBD2
V gene: TRBV5-4
CDR3 protein: CASSPRTSGETGELFF
CDR3 DNA: TGTGCCAGCAGCCCAAGGACTAGCGGGGAGACCGGGGAGCTGTTTTTT

clone size: many
J gene: TRBJ1-1
D gene: TRBD1
V gene: TRBV5-1
CDR3 protein: CASSLFGSGETGQLEAFF
CDR3 DNA: TGCGCCAGCAGCTTGTTTGGTAGTGGGGAGACGGGACAGCTTGAAGCTTTCTTT

clone size: many
J gene: TRBJ2-2
D gene: .
V gene: TRBV4-1
CDR3 protein: CASSQEWNTGELFF
CDR3 DNA: TGCGCCAGCAGCCAAGAATGGAACACCGGGGAGCTGTTTTTT

clone size: .
J gene: TRBJ2-7
D gene: TRBD2
V gene: TRBV5-4
CDR3 protein: CASTIAGGPSYEQYF
CDR3 DNA: TGTGCCAGCACCATAGCGGGAGGGCCCTCCTACGAGCAGTACTTC

clone size: .
J gene: TRBJ2-1
D gene: .
V gene: TRBV18
CDR3 protein: CASSPIPATYNEQFF
CDR3 DNA: TGTGCCAGCTCACCTATTCCGGCGACCTACAATGAGCAGTTCTTC

clone size: .
J gene: TRBJ2-3
D gene: .
V gene: TRBV7-3
CDR3 protein: CASSPTPGTDTQYF
CDR3 DNA: TGTGCCAGCAGCCCGACTCCCGGCACAGATACGCAGTATTTT

clone size: .
J gene: TRBJ2-3
D gene: .
V gene: TRBV5-5
CDR3 protein: CASSSSNTDTQYF
CDR3 DNA: TGTGCCAGCAGCTCCTCAAACACAGATACGCAGTATTTT

clone size: .
J gene: TRBJ1-2
D gene: .
V gene: TRBV29-1
CDR3 protein: CSVGATANYGYTF
CDR3 DNA: TGCAGCGTTGGTGCCACCGCTAACTATGGCTACACCTTC

clone size: .
J gene: TRBJ2-7
D gene: .
V gene: TRBV28
CDR3 protein: CASSEREQYF
CDR3 DNA: TGTGCCAGCAGCGAGAGGGAGCAGTACTTC

clone size: .
J gene: TRBJ2-3
D gene: TRBD2
V gene: TRBV18
CDR3 protein: CASSPPSSGISTDTQYF
CDR3 DNA: TGTGCCAGCTCACCACCGTCTAGCGGGATAAGCACAGATACGCAGTATTTT